The present TCR beta chain was sequenced within a study of cytomegalovirus exposure and HLA in healthy donors. Notes on the study in general: It was found in a later analysis that first-cohort TCR clusters tended to co-occur in the 90 to 150 validation repertoires. It was confirmed in vitro that a few of the CMV-associated chains were specific for CMV antigens. A classifier reportedly called cytomegalovirus status with high sensitivity and specificity.

The validation cohort, a group of 120 or so subjects, included the donors and was separate from the roughly 670-subject first cohort. The assay was immunoSEQ multiplex PCR, and TCRdb's table has in-frame clones only and misses some. Found here are 100,000 to 150,000 clones, around nine tenths of them singletons; the top ten hold roughly 2%. A word on this clone: Its antigen is not identified.

With 3 bases clipped from V and 9 bases from J, the junction kept 14 bases outside the gene matches. The germline CDR1 and CDR2 sequences are SGHRS and YFSETQ. This CDR3 has 16 residues. J is TRBJ2-1 and V is TRBV5-1, with 8 bases aligning to TRBD1. The sample taken for sequencing was PBMCs. The sequence derives from a woman in her late teens or twenties in good health and CMV-seronegative. CDR3 protein: CASSSPDGQGSPEQFF. The CDR3 bases are TGCGCCAGCAGCTCCCCGGATGGACAGGGCTCCCCTGAGCAGTTCTTC.